The present T cell receptor (beta chain) was sequenced within a study of blood T cell repertoires in COVID-19. Study-level information: Sites in the United States, Italy and Spain provided acute and convalescent COVID-19 samples.

Sequencing was performed with immunoSEQ multiplex PCR; in TCRdb, only in-frame clones are kept and a portion is missing. The table records some 700,000 clones, just under 90% of them present only once. Germline values: CDR1 SGHTA, CDR2 FQGNSA. Trimming pared 1 base from V and 3 bases from J, leaving 8 bases between. The CDR3 sequence is 14 residues long. Sequenced sample: peripheral blood. The receptor was derived from a woman younger than 35 with acute or convalescent COVID-19. The rearrangement links TRBV7-2 to TRBJ2-3; weak D call: TRBD2 (5 bases). The DNA for the CDR3 is TGTGCCAGCAGCTTAGTCGGGGAGACAGATACGCAGTATTTT. Translation gives CASSLVGETDTQYF.